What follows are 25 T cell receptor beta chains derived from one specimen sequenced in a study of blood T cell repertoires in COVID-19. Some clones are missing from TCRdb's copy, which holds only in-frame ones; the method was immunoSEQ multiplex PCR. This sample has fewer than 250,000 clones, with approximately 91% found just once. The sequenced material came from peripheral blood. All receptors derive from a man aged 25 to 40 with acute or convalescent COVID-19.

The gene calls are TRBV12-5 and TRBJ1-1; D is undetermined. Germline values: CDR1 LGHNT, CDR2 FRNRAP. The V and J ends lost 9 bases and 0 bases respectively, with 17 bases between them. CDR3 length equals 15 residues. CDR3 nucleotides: TGTGCTAGCAAGACGGGAGGGATTATGAACACTGAAGCTTTCTTT. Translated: CASKTGGIMNTEAFF.

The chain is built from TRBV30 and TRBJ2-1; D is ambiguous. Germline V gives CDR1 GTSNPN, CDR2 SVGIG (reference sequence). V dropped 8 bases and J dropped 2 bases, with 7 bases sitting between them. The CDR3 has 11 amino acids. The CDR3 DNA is TGTGCCGGCGGCGCCTACAATGAGCAGTTCTTC. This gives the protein CAGGAYNEQFF.

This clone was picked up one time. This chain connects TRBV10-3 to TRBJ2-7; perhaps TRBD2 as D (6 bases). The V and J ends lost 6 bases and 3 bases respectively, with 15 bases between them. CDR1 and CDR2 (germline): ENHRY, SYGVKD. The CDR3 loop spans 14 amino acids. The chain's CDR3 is CAIRPSTGSYEQYF. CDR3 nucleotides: TGTGCCATCAGGCCCAGCACCGGGAGCTACGAGCAGTACTTC.

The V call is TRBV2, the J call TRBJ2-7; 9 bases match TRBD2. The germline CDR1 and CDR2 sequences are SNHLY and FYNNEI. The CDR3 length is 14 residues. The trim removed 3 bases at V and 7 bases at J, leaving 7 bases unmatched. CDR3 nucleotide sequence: TGTGCCAGCAGTGATTGGTCGAGCGGGAGGGAGCAGTACTTC. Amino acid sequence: CASSDWSSGREQYF.

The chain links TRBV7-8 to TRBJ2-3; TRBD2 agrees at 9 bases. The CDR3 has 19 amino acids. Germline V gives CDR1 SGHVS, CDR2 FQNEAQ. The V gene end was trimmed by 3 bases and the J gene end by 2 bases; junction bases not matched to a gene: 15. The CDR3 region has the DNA TGTGCCAGCAGCTTTATCCTTGTTGGGCTAGCGGGGAACACAGATACGCAGTATTTT. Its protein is CASSFILVGLAGNTDTQYF.

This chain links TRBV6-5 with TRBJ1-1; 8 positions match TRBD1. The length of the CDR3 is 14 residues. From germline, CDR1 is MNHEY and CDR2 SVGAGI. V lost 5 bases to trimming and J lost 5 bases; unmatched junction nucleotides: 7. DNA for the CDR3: TGTGCCAGCAGTCCCGACAGGGGATCAACTGAAGCTTTCTTT. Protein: CASSPDRGSTEAFF.

CDR3 protein: CASSPSRAGDEQYF. The CDR3 DNA is TGTGCCAGCAGCCCTTCTAGAGCGGGCGACGAGCAGTACTTC. V is TRBV7-9 and J is TRBJ2-7, with D possibly matching TRBD2 (6 bases). There are 14 residues in the CDR3. Germline V gene data show CDR1 as SEHNR and CDR2 as FQNEAQ (reference sequence). Trimming stripped 5 bases from V and 5 bases from J, with 16 bases between.

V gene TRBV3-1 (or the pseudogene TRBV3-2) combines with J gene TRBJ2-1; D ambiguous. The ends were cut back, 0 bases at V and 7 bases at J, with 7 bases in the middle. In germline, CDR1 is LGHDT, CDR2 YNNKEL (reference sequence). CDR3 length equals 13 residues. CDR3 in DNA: TGTGCCAGCAGCCAAGATTTGTTAAATGAGCAGTTCTTC. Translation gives CASSQDLLNEQFF.

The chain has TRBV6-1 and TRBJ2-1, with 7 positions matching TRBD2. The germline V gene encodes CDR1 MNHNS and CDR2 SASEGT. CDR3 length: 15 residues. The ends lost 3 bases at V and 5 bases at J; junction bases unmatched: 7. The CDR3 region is CASSEALAGHNEQFF. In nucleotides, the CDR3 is TGTGCCAGCAGTGAGGCGTTAGCGGGCCACAATGAGCAGTTCTTC.

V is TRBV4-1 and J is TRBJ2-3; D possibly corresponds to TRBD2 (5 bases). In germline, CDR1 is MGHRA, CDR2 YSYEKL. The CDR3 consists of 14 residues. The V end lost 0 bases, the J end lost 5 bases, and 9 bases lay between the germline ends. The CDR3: CASSQDWAGDTQYF. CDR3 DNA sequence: TGCGCCAGCAGCCAAGATTGGGCGGGAGATACGCAGTATTTT.

This CDR3 reads CASSPAPGRDSPLHF. In DNA form, the CDR3 reads TGTGCCAGCAGCCCCGCCCCCGGGCGGGATTCACCCCTCCACTTT. V gene TRBV5-4 combines with J gene TRBJ1-6; D uncertain. This CDR3 region has 15 residues. V lost 4 bases, J lost 8 bases, and 16 bases lay in between. Germline CDR1 is SGHNT and CDR2 is YYREEE (reference sequence).

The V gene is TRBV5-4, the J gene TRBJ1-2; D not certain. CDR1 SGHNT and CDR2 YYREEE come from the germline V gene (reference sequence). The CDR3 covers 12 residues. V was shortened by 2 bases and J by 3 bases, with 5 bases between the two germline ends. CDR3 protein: CASSLADYGYTF. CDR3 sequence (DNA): TGTGCCAGCAGCTTAGCGGACTATGGCTACACCTTC. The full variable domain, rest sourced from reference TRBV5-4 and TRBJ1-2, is ETGVTQSPTHLIKTRGQQVTLRCSSQSGHNTVSWYQQALGQGPQFIFQYYREEENGRGNFPPRFSGLQFPNYSSELNVNALELDDSALYLCASSLADYGYTFGSGTRLTVV.

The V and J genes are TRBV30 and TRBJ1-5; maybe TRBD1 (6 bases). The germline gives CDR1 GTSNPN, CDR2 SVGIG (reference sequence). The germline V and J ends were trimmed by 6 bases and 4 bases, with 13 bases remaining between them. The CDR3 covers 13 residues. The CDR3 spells CACEDSTNQPQHF. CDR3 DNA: TGTGCCTGTGAGGACAGCACTAATCAGCCCCAGCATTTT.

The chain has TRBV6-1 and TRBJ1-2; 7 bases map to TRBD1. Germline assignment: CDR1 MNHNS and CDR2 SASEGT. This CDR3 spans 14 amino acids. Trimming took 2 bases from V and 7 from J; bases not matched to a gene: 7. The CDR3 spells CASSESTGDTGYTF. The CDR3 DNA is TGTGCCAGCAGTGAAAGCACAGGGGATACTGGCTACACCTTC.

CDR3 loop: CASSVDPTGGNSPLHF. In DNA, the CDR3 is TGTGCCAGCAGCGTAGACCCCACAGGGGGAAATTCACCCCTCCACTTT. V usage is TRBV9 and J usage is TRBJ1-6; 8 nucleotides agree with TRBD1. V lost 0 bases to trimming and J lost 7 bases; unmatched junction nucleotides: 6. Per the germline V gene, CDR1 is SGDLS and CDR2 is YYNGEE. The CDR3 length is 16 residues.

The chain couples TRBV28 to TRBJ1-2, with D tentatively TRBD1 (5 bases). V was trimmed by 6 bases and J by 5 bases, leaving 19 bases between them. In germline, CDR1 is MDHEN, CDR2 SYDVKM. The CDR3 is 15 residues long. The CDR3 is CASRRSGITWYGYTF. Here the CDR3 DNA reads TGTGCCAGCAGGCGATCAGGGATTACGTGGTATGGCTACACCTTC.

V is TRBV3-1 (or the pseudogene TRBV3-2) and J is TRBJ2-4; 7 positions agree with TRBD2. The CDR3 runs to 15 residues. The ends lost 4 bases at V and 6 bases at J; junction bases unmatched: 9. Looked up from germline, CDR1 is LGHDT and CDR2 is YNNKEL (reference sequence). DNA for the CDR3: TGTGCCAGCAGCCGAAGCCGTACGGGGGGAAACATTCAGTACTTC. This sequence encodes CASSRSRTGGNIQYF.

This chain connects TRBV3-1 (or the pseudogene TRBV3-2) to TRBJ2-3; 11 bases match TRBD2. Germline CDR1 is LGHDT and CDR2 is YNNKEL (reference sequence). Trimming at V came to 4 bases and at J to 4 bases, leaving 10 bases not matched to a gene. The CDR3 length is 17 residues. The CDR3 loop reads CASSPKMTSGNADTQYF. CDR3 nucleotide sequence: TGTGCCAGCAGCCCCAAGATGACTAGCGGGAATGCAGATACGCAGTATTTT.

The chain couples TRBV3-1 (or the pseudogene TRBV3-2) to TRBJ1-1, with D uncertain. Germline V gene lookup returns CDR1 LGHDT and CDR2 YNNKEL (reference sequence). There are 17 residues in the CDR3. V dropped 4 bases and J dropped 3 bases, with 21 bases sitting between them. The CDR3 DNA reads TGTGCCAGCAGCCCACTGTTGGCCACCGGGAGGCACACTGAAGCTTTCTTT. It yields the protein CASSPLLATGRHTEAFF.

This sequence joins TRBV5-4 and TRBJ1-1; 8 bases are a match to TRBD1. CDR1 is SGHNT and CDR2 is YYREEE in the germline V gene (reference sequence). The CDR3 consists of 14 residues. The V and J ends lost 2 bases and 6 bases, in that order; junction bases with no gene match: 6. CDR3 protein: CASSLGTGRPEAFF. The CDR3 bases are TGTGCCAGCAGCTTAGGGACAGGCAGGCCTGAAGCTTTCTTT.

CDR3 loop: CASSTRTSPDTQYF. The DNA for the CDR3 is TGTGCCAGTAGTACAAGGACTAGCCCAGATACGCAGTATTTT. The chain recombines TRBV19 with TRBJ2-3; 8 positions match TRBD2. Germline V lookup: CDR1 LNHDA, CDR2 SQIVND (reference sequence). The CDR3 runs to 14 residues. J gave up 4 bases and V 4 bases, and 4 bases lay outside the gene matches. The whole variable domain, remainder taken from reference TRBV19 and TRBJ2-3, is DGGITQSPKYLFRKEGQNVTLSCEQNLNHDAMYWYRQDPGQGLRLIYYSQIVNDFQKGDIAEGYSVSREKKESFPLTVTSAQKNPTAFYLCASSTRTSPDTQYFGPGTRLTVL.

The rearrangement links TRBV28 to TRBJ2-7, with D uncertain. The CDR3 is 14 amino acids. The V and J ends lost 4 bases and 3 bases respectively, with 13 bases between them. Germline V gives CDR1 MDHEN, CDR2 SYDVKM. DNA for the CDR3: TGTGCCAGCAGTTCCCTCGAGTTTTTCTACGAGCAGTACTTC. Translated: CASSSLEFFYEQYF.

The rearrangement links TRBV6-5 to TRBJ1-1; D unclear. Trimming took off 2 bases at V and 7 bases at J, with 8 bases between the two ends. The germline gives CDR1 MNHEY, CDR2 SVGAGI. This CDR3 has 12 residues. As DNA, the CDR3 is TGTGCCAGCAGTTACCACGGGGATGAAGCTTTCTTT. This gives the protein CASSYHGDEAFF.

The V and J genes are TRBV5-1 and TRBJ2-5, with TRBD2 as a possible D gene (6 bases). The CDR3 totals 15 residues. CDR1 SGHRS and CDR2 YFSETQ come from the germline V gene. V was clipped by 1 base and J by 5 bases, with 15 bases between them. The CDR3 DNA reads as TGCGCCAGCAGCTTGAATCCAGGGAGGATGGAGACCCAGTACTTC. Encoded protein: CASSLNPGRMETQYF.

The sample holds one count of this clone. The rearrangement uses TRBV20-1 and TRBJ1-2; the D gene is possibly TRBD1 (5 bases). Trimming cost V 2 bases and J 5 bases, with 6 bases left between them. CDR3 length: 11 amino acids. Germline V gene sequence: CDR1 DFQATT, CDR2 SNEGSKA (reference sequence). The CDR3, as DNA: TGCAGTGCTAGACAGGGTTATGGCTACACCTTC. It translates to CSARQGYGYTF.